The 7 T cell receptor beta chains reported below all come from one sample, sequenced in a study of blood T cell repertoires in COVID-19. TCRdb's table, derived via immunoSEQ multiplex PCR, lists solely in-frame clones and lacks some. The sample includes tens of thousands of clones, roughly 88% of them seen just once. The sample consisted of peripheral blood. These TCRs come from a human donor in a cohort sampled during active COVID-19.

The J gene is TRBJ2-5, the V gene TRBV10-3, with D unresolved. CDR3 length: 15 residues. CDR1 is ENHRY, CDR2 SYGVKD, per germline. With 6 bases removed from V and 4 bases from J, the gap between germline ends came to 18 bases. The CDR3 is CAISSPTKKGETQYF. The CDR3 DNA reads TGTGCCATCAGCTCGCCCACTAAGAAAGGAGAGACCCAGTACTTC.

CDR3 residues: CASSLKGQGNTGELFF. The CDR3 region has the DNA TGTGCCAGCAGCTTGAAGGGACAGGGGAACACCGGGGAGCTGTTTTTT. The chain couples TRBV5-4 to TRBJ2-2; 9 nucleotides align to TRBD1. V lost 1 base, J lost 1 base, and 2 bases stayed unmatched. Germline lookup yields CDR1 SGHNT and CDR2 YYREEE (reference sequence). CDR3 size: 16 residues. Together with reference TRBV5-4 and TRBJ2-2, the CDR3 gives the full variable domain: ETGVTQSPTHLIKTRGQQVTLRCSSQSGHNTVSWYQQALGQGPQFIFQYYREEENGRGNFPPRFSGLQFPNYSSELNVNALELDDSALYLCASSLKGQGNTGELFFGEGSRLTVL.

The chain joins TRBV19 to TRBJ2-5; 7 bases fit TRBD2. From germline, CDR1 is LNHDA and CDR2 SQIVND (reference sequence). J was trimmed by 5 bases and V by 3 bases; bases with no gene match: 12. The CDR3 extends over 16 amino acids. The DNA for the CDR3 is TGTGCCAGTAGTATCAGCCGCGGGGGAGGAGGGGAGACCCAGTACTTC. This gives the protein CASSISRGGGGETQYF.

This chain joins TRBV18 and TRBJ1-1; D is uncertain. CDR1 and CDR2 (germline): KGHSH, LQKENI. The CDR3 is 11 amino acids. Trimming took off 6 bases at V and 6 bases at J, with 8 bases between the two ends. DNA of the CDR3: TGTGCCAGCTCCCCCGGTCCTGAAGCTTTCTTT. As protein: CASSPGPEAFF.

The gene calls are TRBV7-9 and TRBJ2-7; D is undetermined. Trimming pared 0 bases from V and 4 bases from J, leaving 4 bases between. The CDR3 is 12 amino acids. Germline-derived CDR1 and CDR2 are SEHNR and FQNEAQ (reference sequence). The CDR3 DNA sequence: TGTGCCAGCAGCTTAGCGCGGTACGAGCAGTACTTC. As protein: CASSLARYEQYF.

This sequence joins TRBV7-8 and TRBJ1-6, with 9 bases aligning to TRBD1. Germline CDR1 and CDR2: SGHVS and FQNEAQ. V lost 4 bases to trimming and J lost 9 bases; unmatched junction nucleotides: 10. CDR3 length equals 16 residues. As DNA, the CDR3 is TGTGCCAGCAGCTCTACGACAGGGGGGGGAAGTTCACCCCTCCACTTT. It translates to CASSSTTGGGSSPLHF.

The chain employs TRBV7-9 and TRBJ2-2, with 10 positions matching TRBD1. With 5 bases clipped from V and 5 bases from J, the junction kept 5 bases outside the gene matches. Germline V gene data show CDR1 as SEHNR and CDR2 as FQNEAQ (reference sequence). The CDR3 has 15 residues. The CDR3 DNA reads TGTGCCAGCAGCCGGACAGGGGGAGAGACCGGGGAGCTGTTTTTT. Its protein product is CASSRTGGETGELFF.